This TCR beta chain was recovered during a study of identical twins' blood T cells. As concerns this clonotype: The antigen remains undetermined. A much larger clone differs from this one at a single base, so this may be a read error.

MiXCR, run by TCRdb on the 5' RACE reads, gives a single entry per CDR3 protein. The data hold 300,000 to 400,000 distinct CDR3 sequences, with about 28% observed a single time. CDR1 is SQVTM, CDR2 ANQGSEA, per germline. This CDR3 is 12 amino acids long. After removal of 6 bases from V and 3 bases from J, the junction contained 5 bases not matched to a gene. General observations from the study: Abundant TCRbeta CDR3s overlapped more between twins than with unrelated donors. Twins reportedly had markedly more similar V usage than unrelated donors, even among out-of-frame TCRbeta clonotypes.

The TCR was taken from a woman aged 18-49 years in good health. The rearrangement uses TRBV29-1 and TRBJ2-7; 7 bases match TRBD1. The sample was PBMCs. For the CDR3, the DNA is TGCAGCGTCAACAGGGGCCACTACGAGCAGTACTTC. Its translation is CSVNRGHYEQYF.